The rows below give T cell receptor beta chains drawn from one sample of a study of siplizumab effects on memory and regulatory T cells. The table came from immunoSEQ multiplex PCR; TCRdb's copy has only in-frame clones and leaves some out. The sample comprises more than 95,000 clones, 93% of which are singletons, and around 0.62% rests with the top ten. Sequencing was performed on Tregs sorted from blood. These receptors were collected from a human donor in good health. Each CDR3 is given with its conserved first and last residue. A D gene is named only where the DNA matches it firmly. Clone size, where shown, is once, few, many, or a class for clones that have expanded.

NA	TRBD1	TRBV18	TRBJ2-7	CASSPGTGGGEQYF	TGTGCCAGCTCACCCGGGACAGGGGGAGGCGAGCAGTACTTC
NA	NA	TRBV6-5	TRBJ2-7	CASRIKKGGPEYF	TGTGCCAGCAGGATCAAAAAGGGGGGTCCTGAGTACTTC
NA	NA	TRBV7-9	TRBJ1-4	CASSLGGFSTNEKLFF	TGTGCCAGCAGCCTAGGAGGGTTTTCAACTAATGAAAAACTGTTTTTT
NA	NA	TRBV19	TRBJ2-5	CASSVRVTETQYF	TGTGCCAGTAGTGTGAGGGTAACAGAGACCCAGTACTTC
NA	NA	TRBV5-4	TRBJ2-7	CASSFGPPYEQYF	TGTGCCAGCAGCTTTGGGCCACCCTACGAGCAGTACTTC
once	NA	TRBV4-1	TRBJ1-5	CASSQPYNQPQHF	TGCGCCAGCAGCCAACCCTATAATCAGCCCCAGCATTTT
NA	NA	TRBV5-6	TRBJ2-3	CASSLGGPATDTQYF	TGTGCCAGCAGCTTGGGCGGCCCAGCCACAGATACGCAGTATTTT
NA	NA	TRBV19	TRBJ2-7	CASGANYEQYF	TGTGCCAGCGGGGCAAACTACGAGCAGTACTTC
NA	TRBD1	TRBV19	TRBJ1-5	CASSIQGAGQPQHF	TGTGCCAGTAGTATTCAGGGGGCTGGTCAGCCCCAGCATTTT
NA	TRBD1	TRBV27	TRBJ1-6	CASRQGTTSDSPLHF	TGTGCCAGTCGACAGGGGACAACCTCGGATTCACCCCTCCACTTT
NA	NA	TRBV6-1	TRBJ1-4	CASGLTEKLFF	TGTGCCAGCGGCCTAACGGAAAAACTGTTTTTT
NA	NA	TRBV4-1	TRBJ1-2	CASSQDTPGTNRNYGYTF	TGCGCCAGCAGCCAAGATACACCCGGGACCAACAGGAACTATGGCTACACCTTC
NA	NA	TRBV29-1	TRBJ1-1	CSGAGVSAEAFF	TGCAGCGGGGCTGGGGTTAGCGCTGAAGCTTTCTTT
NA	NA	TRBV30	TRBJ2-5	CAWSGTVQETQYF	TGTGCCTGGAGTGGGACAGTCCAAGAGACCCAGTACTTC
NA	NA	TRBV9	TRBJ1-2	CASSVAVRGGGYTF	TGTGCCAGCAGCGTAGCGGTACGGGGAGGGGGCTACACCTTC
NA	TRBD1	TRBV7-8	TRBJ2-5	CASRSPGTGWETQYF	TGTGCCAGCAGAAGTCCCGGGACAGGTTGGGAGACCCAGTACTTC